These T cell receptor beta chains were read from a single sample in a study of CD8 T cells in Susac syndrome. MiXCR, applied by TCRdb to the immunoSEQ multiplex PCR reads, yields one record per CDR3 protein. The sample has about 180,000 distinct CDR3 sequences, under 95% seen once. The sequencing sample was made of CD4+ T cells from PBMCs. The receptors were gathered from a human donor with Susac syndrome. CDR3s leave out the opening cysteine and the closing phenylalanine or tryptophan. The D gene is left open where the match is weak.

j_gene: TRBJ2-7; v_gene: TRBV20-1; d_gene: .; CDR3aa: SARDGTYEQY
j_gene: TRBJ1-2; v_gene: TRBV15; d_gene: TRBD1; CDR3aa: ATSNYGTDSLSGYT
j_gene: TRBJ1-5; v_gene: TRBV4-3; d_gene: .; CDR3aa: ASSQEGGTKWPQH
j_gene: TRBJ1-3; v_gene: TRBV2; d_gene: TRBD1; CDR3aa: ASSEGQGNSGNTIY
j_gene: TRBJ2-3; v_gene: TRBV21-1; d_gene: .; CDR3aa: ASSKETPSGLSTDTQY
j_gene: TRBJ2-5; v_gene: TRBV28; d_gene: .; CDR3aa: ASISPAAGLETQY
j_gene: TRBJ1-3; v_gene: TRBV7-9; d_gene: .; CDR3aa: ASSRDGRSGNTIY
j_gene: TRBJ2-5; v_gene: TRBV5-6; d_gene: TRBD1; CDR3aa: ASSARDRRPETQY
j_gene: TRBJ2-5; v_gene: TRBV12-3/TRBV12-4; d_gene: .; CDR3aa: ASREETQY
j_gene: TRBJ1-1; v_gene: TRBV6-6; d_gene: TRBD1; CDR3aa: ASWGRGRSTEAF
j_gene: TRBJ2-3; v_gene: TRBV3-1; d_gene: TRBD2; CDR3aa: ASSPPGGGSADTQY
j_gene: TRBJ1-2; v_gene: TRBV3-1; d_gene: .; CDR3aa: ASSARTTAGYT
j_gene: TRBJ2-4; v_gene: TRBV7-8; d_gene: TRBD2; CDR3aa: ASSLALRLAGVRNIQY
j_gene: TRBJ2-1; v_gene: TRBV29-1; d_gene: .; CDR3aa: SVGAGTKF
j_gene: TRBJ1-3; v_gene: TRBV23-1; d_gene: .; CDR3aa: ASSQSKVSGNTIY
j_gene: TRBJ2-5; v_gene: TRBV11-2; d_gene: .; CDR3aa: ASSFTRETQY
j_gene: TRBJ1-6; v_gene: TRBV5-4; d_gene: TRBD1; CDR3aa: ASSLVLQNRGGSPLH
j_gene: TRBJ1-6; v_gene: TRBV20-1; d_gene: TRBD1; CDR3aa: SARGQSLSSPLH
j_gene: TRBJ1-1; v_gene: TRBV7-9; d_gene: .; CDR3aa: ASSLGVGDHTEAF
j_gene: TRBJ1-1; v_gene: TRBV29-1; d_gene: .; CDR3aa: SVEGRPNTEAF
j_gene: TRBJ2-7; v_gene: TRBV21-1; d_gene: .; CDR3aa: ASSRGASLIYEQY
j_gene: TRBJ1-5; v_gene: TRBV18; d_gene: TRBD1; CDR3aa: ASSPSTGAIDQPQH
j_gene: TRBJ2-1; v_gene: TRBV7-9; d_gene: TRBD1; CDR3aa: ASSFPRGQGRNEQF
j_gene: TRBJ2-7; v_gene: TRBV11-1; d_gene: .; CDR3aa: ASSLVPHSYYEQY
j_gene: TRBJ2-5; v_gene: TRBV20-1; d_gene: .; CDR3aa: SARYRASETQY
j_gene: TRBJ1-4; v_gene: TRBV10-3; d_gene: TRBD1; CDR3aa: AIRSTGEEKLF
j_gene: TRBJ1-3; v_gene: TRBV7-9; d_gene: .; CDR3aa: ASSFQTGNSPGNTIY
j_gene: TRBJ1-3; v_gene: TRBV13; d_gene: .; CDR3aa: ASSLDSSSGNTIY
j_gene: TRBJ2-3; v_gene: TRBV20-1; d_gene: .; CDR3aa: SARGVREIDTQY
j_gene: TRBJ2-5; v_gene: TRBV12-3/TRBV12-4; d_gene: .; CDR3aa: ASKKGQETQY
j_gene: TRBJ1-6; v_gene: TRBV27; d_gene: .; CDR3aa: ASTISRTANSPLH
j_gene: TRBJ2-5; v_gene: TRBV5-4; d_gene: TRBD2; CDR3aa: ASSHPPGLADQETQY
j_gene: TRBJ1-5; v_gene: TRBV7-9; d_gene: TRBD1; CDR3aa: ASSLGQGHQPQH
j_gene: TRBJ2-5; v_gene: TRBV7-9; d_gene: .; CDR3aa: ASSPRRQGNQETQY
j_gene: TRBJ1-6; v_gene: TRBV6-5; d_gene: .; CDR3aa: ASSYSRRGSSYNSPLH